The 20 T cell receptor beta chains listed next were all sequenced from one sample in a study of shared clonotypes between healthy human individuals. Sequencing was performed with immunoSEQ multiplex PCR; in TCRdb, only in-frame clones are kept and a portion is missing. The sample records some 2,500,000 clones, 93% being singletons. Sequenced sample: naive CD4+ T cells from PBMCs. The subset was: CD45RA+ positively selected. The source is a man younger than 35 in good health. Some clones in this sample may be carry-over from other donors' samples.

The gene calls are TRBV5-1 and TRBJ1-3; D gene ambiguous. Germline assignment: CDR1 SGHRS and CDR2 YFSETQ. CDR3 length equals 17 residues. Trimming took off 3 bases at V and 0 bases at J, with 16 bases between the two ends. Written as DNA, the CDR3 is TGCGCCAGCAGCTCGGCAGGCCACAGTGCCTCTGGAAACACCATATATTTT. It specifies CASSSAGHSASGNTIYF.

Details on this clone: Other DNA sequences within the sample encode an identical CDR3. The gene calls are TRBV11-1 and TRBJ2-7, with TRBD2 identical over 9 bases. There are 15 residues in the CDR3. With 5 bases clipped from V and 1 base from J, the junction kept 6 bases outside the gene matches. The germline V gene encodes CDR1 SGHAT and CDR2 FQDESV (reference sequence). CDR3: CASSLTSGGSYEQYF. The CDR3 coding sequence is TGTGCCAGCAGCCTGACTAGCGGAGGATCCTACGAGCAGTACTTC.

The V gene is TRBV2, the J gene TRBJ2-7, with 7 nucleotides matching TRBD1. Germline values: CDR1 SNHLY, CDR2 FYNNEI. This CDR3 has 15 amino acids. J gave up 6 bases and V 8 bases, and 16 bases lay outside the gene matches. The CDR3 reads CASLRQGGTTGEQYF. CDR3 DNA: TGTGCCAGCTTACGACAGGGCGGTACTACAGGCGAGCAGTACTTC. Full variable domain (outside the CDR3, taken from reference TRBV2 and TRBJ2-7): EPEVTQTPSHQVTQMGQEVILRCVPISNHLYFYWYRQILGQKVEFLVSFYNNEISEKSEIFDDQFSVERPDGSNFTLKIRSTKLEDSAMYFCASLRQGGTTGEQYFGPGTRLTVT.

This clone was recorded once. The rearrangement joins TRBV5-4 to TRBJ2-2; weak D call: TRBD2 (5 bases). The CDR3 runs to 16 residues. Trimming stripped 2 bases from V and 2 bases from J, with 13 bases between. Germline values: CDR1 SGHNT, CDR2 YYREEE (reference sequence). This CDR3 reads CASSLGSASNTGELFF. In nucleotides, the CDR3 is TGTGCCAGCAGCTTAGGTAGCGCCAGCAACACCGGGGAGCTGTTTTTT.

CDR3 bases: TGTGCCAGCATTAAGCCGCCCCATAGCGGGAGCTACAATGAGCAGTTCTTC. It codes for CASIKPPHSGSYNEQFF. This chain connects TRBV6-4 to TRBJ2-1; 9 nucleotides line up with TRBD2. There are 17 residues in the CDR3. CDR1 and CDR2 (germline): MRHNA, SNTAGT. V trimming: 7 bases; J trimming: 3 bases; junction bases outside the gene matches: 13.

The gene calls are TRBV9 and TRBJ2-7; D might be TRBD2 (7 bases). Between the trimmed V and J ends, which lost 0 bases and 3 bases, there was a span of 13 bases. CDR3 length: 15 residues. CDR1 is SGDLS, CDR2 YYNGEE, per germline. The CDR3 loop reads CASSVEPGGYYEQYF. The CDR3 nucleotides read TGTGCCAGCAGCGTAGAACCGGGGGGCTACTACGAGCAGTACTTC.

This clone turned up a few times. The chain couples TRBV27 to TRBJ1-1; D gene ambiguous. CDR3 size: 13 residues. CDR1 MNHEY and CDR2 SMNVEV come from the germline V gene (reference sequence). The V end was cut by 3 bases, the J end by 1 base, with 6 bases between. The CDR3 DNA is TGTGCCAGCAGTTTTGGTTGGAACACTGAAGCTTTCTTT. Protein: CASSFGWNTEAFF.

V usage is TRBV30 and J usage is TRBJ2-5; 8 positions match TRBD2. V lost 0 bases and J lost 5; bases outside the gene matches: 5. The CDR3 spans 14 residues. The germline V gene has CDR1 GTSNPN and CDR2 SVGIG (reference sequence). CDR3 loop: CAWSVIAGWETQYF. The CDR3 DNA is TGTGCCTGGAGTGTAATAGCGGGATGGGAGACCCAGTACTTC.

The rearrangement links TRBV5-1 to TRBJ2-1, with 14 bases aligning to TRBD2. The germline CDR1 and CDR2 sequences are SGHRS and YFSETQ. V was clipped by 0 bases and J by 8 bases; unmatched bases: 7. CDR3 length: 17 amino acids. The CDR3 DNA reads TGCGCCAGCAGCTTGGAAGGGACTAGCGGGAGTCGAGATGAGCAGTTCTTC. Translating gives CASSLEGTSGSRDEQFF.

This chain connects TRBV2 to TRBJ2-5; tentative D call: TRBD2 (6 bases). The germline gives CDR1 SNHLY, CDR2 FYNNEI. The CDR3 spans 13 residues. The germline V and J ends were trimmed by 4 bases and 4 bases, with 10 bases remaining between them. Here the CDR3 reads CASSGAGRETQYF. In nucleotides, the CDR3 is TGTGCCAGCAGTGGGGCGGGACGAGAGACCCAGTACTTC.

DNA of the CDR3: TGTGCCAGCAGCCCTGCTAGCGGGAGGGCTAATGAGCAGTTCTTC. Translation gives CASSPASGRANEQFF. The chain has TRBV7-2 and TRBJ2-1; 12 positions match TRBD2. V was pared by 5 bases and J by 7 bases, with 6 bases of the junction left unmatched. This CDR3 is 15 amino acids long. Per germline, CDR1 SGHTA and CDR2 FQGNSA. The full variable domain, its missing parts supplied by reference TRBV7-2 and TRBJ2-1, is GAGVSQSPSNKVTEKGKDVELRCDPISGHTALYWYRQSLGQGLEFLIYFQGNSAPDKSGLPSDRFSAERTGGSVSTLTIQRTQQEDSAVYLCASSPASGRANEQFFGPGTRLTVL.

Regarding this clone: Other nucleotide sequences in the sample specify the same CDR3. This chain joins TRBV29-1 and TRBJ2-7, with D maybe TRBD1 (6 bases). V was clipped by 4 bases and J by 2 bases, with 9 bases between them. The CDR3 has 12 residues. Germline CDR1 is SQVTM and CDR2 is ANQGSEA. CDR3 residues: CSVVGQTYEQYF. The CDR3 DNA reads TGCAGCGTTGTCGGACAGACCTACGAGCAGTACTTC.

Written as DNA, the CDR3 is TGTGCCAGCAGCCAACGGACTAGTACAGATACGCAGTATTTT. As protein: CASSQRTSTDTQYF. The rearrangement joins TRBV9 to TRBJ2-3; TRBD2 matches 7 bases. The CDR3 covers 14 residues. V was pared by 4 bases and J by 3 bases, with 5 bases of the junction left unmatched. Germline CDR1 is SGDLS and CDR2 is YYNGEE. The whole variable domain, remainder taken from reference TRBV9 and TRBJ2-3, is DSGVTQTPKHLITATGQRVTLRCSPRSGDLSVYWYQQSLDQGLQFLIQYYNGEERAKGNILERFSAQQFPDLHSELNLSSLELGDSALYFCASSQRTSTDTQYFGPGTRLTVL.

CDR3 residues: CASGFGHQPQHF. The CDR3 DNA follows: TGTGCCAGCGGATTTGGGCACCAGCCCCAGCATTTT. This chain connects TRBV27 to TRBJ1-5; no clear D. Trimming removed 8 bases from V and 7 bases from J, with 12 bases in between. Germline V gene data show CDR1 as MNHEY and CDR2 as SMNVEV (reference sequence). The CDR3 is 12 residues long.

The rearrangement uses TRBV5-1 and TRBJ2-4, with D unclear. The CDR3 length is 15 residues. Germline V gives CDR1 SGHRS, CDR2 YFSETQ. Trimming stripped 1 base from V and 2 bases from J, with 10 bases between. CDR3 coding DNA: TGCGCCAGCAGCTTGACTACGTCTCCCAAAAACATTCAGTACTTC. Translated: CASSLTTSPKNIQYF.

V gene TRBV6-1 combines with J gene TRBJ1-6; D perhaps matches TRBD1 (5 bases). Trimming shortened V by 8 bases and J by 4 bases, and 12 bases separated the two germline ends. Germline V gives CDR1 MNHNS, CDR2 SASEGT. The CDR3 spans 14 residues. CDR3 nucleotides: TGTGCCAGCTCTCCGGGACTTTATAATTCACCCCTCCACTTT. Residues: CASSPGLYNSPLHF.

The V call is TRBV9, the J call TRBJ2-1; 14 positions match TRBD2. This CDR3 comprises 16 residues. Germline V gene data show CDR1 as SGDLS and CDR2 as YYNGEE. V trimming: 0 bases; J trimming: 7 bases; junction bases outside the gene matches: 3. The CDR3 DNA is TGTGCCAGCAGCGTAGGGGGACTAGCGGGAGAAAATGAGCAGTTCTTC. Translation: CASSVGGLAGENEQFF.

CDR3 loop: CASSKTRRAGRSSNEQFF. The CDR3 DNA reads TGTGCCAGTAGTAAAACCCGAAGAGCGGGGAGATCTTCCAATGAGCAGTTCTTC. The chain has TRBV19 and TRBJ2-1, with 7 bases that match TRBD2. This CDR3 has 18 residues. The junction had 18 bases not matched to a gene; V was cut back by 4 bases and J by 6 bases. Germline V gives CDR1 LNHDA, CDR2 SQIVND (reference sequence).

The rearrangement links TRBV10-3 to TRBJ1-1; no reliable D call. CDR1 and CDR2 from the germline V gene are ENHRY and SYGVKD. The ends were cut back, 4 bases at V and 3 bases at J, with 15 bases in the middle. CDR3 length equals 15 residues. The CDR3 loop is CAISVGPSADTEAFF. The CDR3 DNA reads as TGTGCCATCAGTGTTGGACCTTCGGCCGACACTGAAGCTTTCTTT.

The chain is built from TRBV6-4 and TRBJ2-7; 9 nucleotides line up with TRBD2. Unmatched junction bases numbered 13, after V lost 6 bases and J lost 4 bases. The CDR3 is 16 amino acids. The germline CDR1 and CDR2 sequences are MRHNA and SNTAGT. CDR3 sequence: CASREPPAGGSYEQYF. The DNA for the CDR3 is TGTGCCAGCAGGGAACCCCCAGCGGGAGGTTCATACGAGCAGTACTTC.